This T cell receptor (beta chain) was captured in a study of identical twins. TCRdb ran MiXCR on the 5' RACE reads and lists one entry per CDR3 protein. The sample records under 300,000 distinct CDR3 sequences, 11% to 15% being singletons. CDR3 length equals 18 residues. V was pared by 4 bases and J by 1 base, with 21 bases between. Germline loops: CDR1 SGHDT, CDR2 YYEEEE. This clonotype was observed a handful of times. The specimen sequenced was memory (CD45RO+) T cells sorted from blood. The chain carries TRBV5-6 and TRBJ2-1, with a weak D call TRBD2 (6 bases). The sequence came from a woman younger than 30 in good health. Here the CDR3 reads CASSHRAEFAGSYNEQFF. The CDR3 DNA follows: TGTGCCAGCAGCCACCGGGCCGAATTTGCGGGATCCTACAATGAGCAGTTCTTC.